The present entry profiles one TCR beta chain with its context. This clone came up a few times. The specificity of this receptor is unknown. Base qualities are not provided; no much larger clone lies one nucleotide away. From each donor, a single peripheral blood sample of about 100 mL on average was drawn into heparinised tubes. A BD FACSAria II and a panel including CD45RO, CCR7, CD25, CD127, CD95 and CD27 were used to sort naive, central memory, regulatory and stem cell-like memory CD4+ T cells. All sorted populations exceeded 95% purity. PBMCs were separated immediately by Lymphoprep density gradient centrifugation and were stained directly, without being cultured. So that batch effects would be minimized, each experiment stained and sorted samples in pairs, pairing one healthy donor with one patient. V is pruned by 4 bases and J by 5 bases, leaving 7 bases of the junction without a gene match. CDR1 is given as GTSNPN and CDR2 as SVGIG, both from the germline V gene (reference sequence). The CDR3 runs 15 residues from the cysteine to the phenylalanine. Of the read, only the CDR3 DNA is kept; its 45 bases are in frame from base 1.

The High Capacity cDNA Reverse Transcription Kit was used to reverse transcribe all of the isolated RNA, meaning that expressed TCRB transcripts were what got sequenced. Deep immunoSEQ sequencing was performed on naive, central memory and regulatory T cell samples, with an average of roughly 3.6 million total reads per sample. Sorted cells were lysed in RLT buffer, and RNA was extracted using DNase-treated RNeasy Micro or Mini kits according to cell number. Each cell subset was processed on its own to prevent cross-contamination, while patient and healthy donor samples were processed together. The immunoSEQ multiplex PCR was used to amplify TCRB sequences from cDNA, generating 87-bp fragments that spanned the CDR3 region. Amplicons were sequenced on the Illumina HiSeq platform. Under the source paper's analysis protocol: Synthetic template baselines were used to correct PCR bias computationally, reads within Hamming distance 2 were collapsed together, and singletons that could not be merged were discarded. Reads were aligned against IMGT so that V, D and J genes, CDR3 length and insertions or deletions at six rearrangement sites could be assigned. Within each subset, clonotype counts were normalized to sorted cell number, after which true diversity and Gini coefficients were computed with the tcR R package. Repertoire sharing was quantified using the overlap coefficient calculated on TCRB nucleotide sequences. Out-of-frame TCRB sequences from naive cells were analyzed as a proxy for the pre-selection repertoire. Not all clones reach the TCRdb copy of this immuneACCESS table, which keeps in-frame sequences only. Checked studies attribute under half of the gap to unresolved V genes and leave the rest unexplained. V, J and clone size derive from that table, while D and trimming were established from the DNA sequence. This sample holds some 660,000 clones; over 12% were observed only once. The ten biggest clones cover just under 0.04% of the sample.

This sample was included in a study of beta chain features in type 1 diabetes (dated by TCRdb to the late 2010s). For the study in its entirety: Mean age, gender distribution, total cell number and subset yield were not different between patients and healthy donors. Naive and central memory subsets were obtained from all 30 or so donors, but regulatory and stem cell-like memory subsets were isolated from only 8 patients and about 8 healthy donors. A total of some 100,000,000 sorted cells were examined across all samples, and a strong correlation was observed between cell number per subset and RNA yield. In the study, recently diagnosed type 1 diabetes patients and matched healthy donors were compared on the TCRB repertoires of their sorted circulating CD4+ T cell subsets. Study-level results and caveats: The naive, central memory and regulatory TCRB repertoires appeared to resemble one another more closely among patients than among healthy donors. At VDJ recombination sites, type 1 diabetes patients had fewer insertions and more deleted nucleotides, which implies abnormalities in thymic rearrangement. HLA sub-analyses involved small numbers of individuals, so any influence of HLA type on TCRB rearrangement remained unresolved. A moderate but significant shortening of TCRB CDR3 length was observed in type 1 diabetes patients in all four CD4+ subsets. Because cDNA rather than genomic DNA was sequenced, highly expressing activated cells could have been over-represented, although no difference in activation and CD3 levels was found between groups. PCR might favor shorter templates, but patient and control samples were amplified and corrected together, so any skew would affect both groups equally.

The sequence is built from TRBV30 and TRBJ2-2, with 10 central nucleotides matching TRBD1. The receptor comes from a young man with type 1 diabetes. Sequenced: naive CD4+ T cells from blood. Explained via the paper, the cell subset or site label denotes: true naive CD4+ T cells. At the DNA level, the sequence is TGTGCCTGGATCCAGGGACAGGGGTTAACCGGGGAGCTGTTTTTT. Its coded protein is CAWIQGQGLTGELFF.